The rows below give T cell receptor beta chains drawn from one sample of a study of cytomegalovirus exposure and HLA in healthy donors. Libraries were prepared by immunoSEQ multiplex PCR; TCRdb keeps only in-frame clonotypes and omits some of them. This sample has some 180,000 clones, with roughly 86% found just once. Sequencing was carried out using PBMCs. The receptors were sampled from a man aged 30-40 years in good health and CMV-seropositive. Both conserved end residues are part of each CDR3. A D gene is named only where the DNA matches it firmly. Size is stated for part of the rows, as once, few or many counts, or as a class when the clone is expanded.

DNA: TGTGCCAGCAAAACCCCAGGGATGGGCAATCAGCCCCAGCATTTT; CDR3: CASKTPGMGNQPQHF; D: .; J: TRBJ1-5; V: TRBV6-1; size: .
DNA: TGCAGCGTCCAGGGGAGTGGGGCCAACGTCCTGACTTTC; CDR3: CSVQGSGANVLTF; D: .; J: TRBJ2-6; V: TRBV29-1; size: .
DNA: TGTGCCACCCTAGATAGGGGGATAACAGATACGCAGTATTTT; CDR3: CATLDRGITDTQYF; D: .; J: TRBJ2-3; V: TRBV19; size: .
DNA: TGTGCCAGCAGCCCCGGGGGCATCCGCTACGAGCAGTACTTC; CDR3: CASSPGGIRYEQYF; D: .; J: TRBJ2-7; V: TRBV14; size: .
DNA: TGTGCCAGCAGCGTAACTAGCGGGGGCCCAGAGGAGCAGTACTTC; CDR3: CASSVTSGGPEEQYF; D: TRBD2; J: TRBJ2-7; V: TRBV9; size: .
DNA: TGTGCCAGCAGTGCGATTCAGGGTTTGGGAATCTCGGCTTTCTTT; CDR3: CASSAIQGLGISAFF; D: .; J: TRBJ1-1; V: TRBV2; size: .
DNA: TGTGCCAGCAGGCTAGGGACAGGGAATTACGAGCAGTACTTC; CDR3: CASRLGTGNYEQYF; D: TRBD1; J: TRBJ2-7; V: TRBV6-6; size: .
DNA: TGTGCCAGCAGTATACTAGCTTACAATGAGCAGTTCTTC; CDR3: CASSILAYNEQFF; D: .; J: TRBJ2-1; V: TRBV6-1; size: .
DNA: TGTGCCAGCAGTCCAATACAGGGGGTGGAGGGATACGAGCAGTACTTC; CDR3: CASSPIQGVEGYEQYF; D: TRBD1; J: TRBJ2-7; V: TRBV27; size: .
DNA: TGTGCCAGCAGTTATTTGGCAGGGCCCTACGAGCAGTACTTC; CDR3: CASSYLAGPYEQYF; D: .; J: TRBJ2-7; V: TRBV6-5; size: .
DNA: TGTGCCAGTAGTATAGGGCTAGCTTCCTACGAGCAGTACTTC; CDR3: CASSIGLASYEQYF; D: .; J: TRBJ2-7; V: TRBV19; size: .
DNA: TGTGCCAGCAGTGAAGCGGGAGGAAAGCAGTTCTTC; CDR3: CASSEAGGKQFF; D: TRBD2; J: TRBJ2-1; V: TRBV27; size: .
DNA: TGTGCCAGCAGTAACAGGGGGTTCAATCAGCCCCAGCATTTT; CDR3: CASSNRGFNQPQHF; D: TRBD1; J: TRBJ1-5; V: TRBV6-5; size: .
DNA: TGTGCCAGCAGTGAGATGGCCTACGAGCAGTACTTC; CDR3: CASSEMAYEQYF; D: .; J: TRBJ2-7; V: TRBV6-1; size: .
DNA: TGTGCCACCGGGACTTTGGATGGGGACTATGGCTACACCTTC; CDR3: CATGTLDGDYGYTF; D: .; J: TRBJ1-2; V: TRBV19; size: .
DNA: TGTGCCAGCAGCGTAGGGGGGACAGCAGCTTTCTACGAGCAGTACTTC; CDR3: CASSVGGTAAFYEQYF; D: TRBD1; J: TRBJ2-7; V: TRBV9; size: .
DNA: TGTGCCAGCAGTAAGTCCGGGACAGGCTCGTGGCAGTACTTC; CDR3: CASSKSGTGSWQYF; D: TRBD1; J: TRBJ2-7; V: TRBV6-1; size: .
DNA: TGTGCCAGCAGCGACGGGACCTACAATGAGCAGTTCTTC; CDR3: CASSDGTYNEQFF; D: .; J: TRBJ2-1; V: TRBV9; size: .
DNA: TGTGCCTCTACAGGGCCTAGCCAAACCAACGAGCAGTACTTC; CDR3: CASTGPSQTNEQYF; D: .; J: TRBJ2-7; V: TRBV30; size: .
DNA: TGCGCCAGCAGCCAAGCCAGTTTAAGTTTAGCGGAGCAGTACTTC; CDR3: CASSQASLSLAEQYF; D: .; J: TRBJ2-7; V: TRBV4-1; size: few
DNA: TGTGCCAGCAGTCCCGCCGGGGGGAACACTGAAGCTTTCTTT; CDR3: CASSPAGGNTEAFF; D: .; J: TRBJ1-1; V: TRBV6-6; size: once
DNA: TGTGCCAGCTCAACTAGCGGGAGGGAAAACATTCAGTACTTC; CDR3: CASSTSGRENIQYF; D: TRBD2; J: TRBJ2-4; V: TRBV18; size: .
DNA: TGTGCCAGCAGCCCCTCTCCAACGACAGGACGGGATGAAAAACTGTTTTTT; CDR3: CASSPSPTTGRDEKLFF; D: .; J: TRBJ1-4; V: TRBV21-1; size: many
DNA: .; CDR3: CASSFGPGISNQPQHF; D: .; J: TRBJ1-5; V: TRBV27; size: .
DNA: TGTGCCATCGGGGAAAACCTTGGCGGGGAGCTGTTTTTT; CDR3: CAIGENLGGELFF; D: .; J: TRBJ2-2; V: TRBV6-5; size: once
DNA: TGTGCCAGCTCACCAGTGGACAGGTTGGACTTCGATGGCTACACCTTC; CDR3: CASSPVDRLDFDGYTF; D: TRBD1; J: TRBJ1-2; V: TRBV18; size: once
DNA: TGTGCCTGGAGTAGGGGTAGGGCCTACGAGCAGTACTTC; CDR3: CAWSRGRAYEQYF; D: .; J: TRBJ2-7; V: TRBV30; size: .
DNA: TGCGCCAGCAGTGAACAGGGTCCGAACACTGAAGCTTTCTTT; CDR3: CASSEQGPNTEAFF; D: .; J: TRBJ1-1; V: TRBV23-1; size: .
DNA: TGTGCCAGCAGCTTTGATCAGGGGGGGCAAACTAGTGGCTACACCTTC; CDR3: CASSFDQGGQTSGYTF; D: TRBD1; J: TRBJ1-2; V: TRBV7-8; size: .
DNA: TGCGCCAGCAGCTTGGAGTCAGGGGCTCCTAATGAAAAACTGTTTTTT; CDR3: CASSLESGAPNEKLFF; D: .; J: TRBJ1-4; V: TRBV5-1; size: .
DNA: TGTGCCAGCAGCTTAGCGTCTAGGGGGAATAATTCACCCCTCCACTTT; CDR3: CASSLASRGNNSPLHF; D: .; J: TRBJ1-6; V: TRBV11-2; size: .
DNA: TGTGCCAGCAGTGCTTTGGTCACCGGGGAGCTGTTTTTT; CDR3: CASSALVTGELFF; D: .; J: TRBJ2-2; V: TRBV2; size: .
DNA: TGTGCCTGGGAGAGAACAGGGAGGACTCATGGCTACACCTTC; CDR3: CAWERTGRTHGYTF; D: .; J: TRBJ1-2; V: TRBV30; size: once
DNA: TGTGCCAGCGCTTGGGGGGCCCCTGGCTACACCTTC; CDR3: CASAWGAPGYTF; D: .; J: TRBJ1-2; V: TRBV6-5; size: .
DNA: TGTGCCAGCAGCGATCGACAGGGGATGGGCGGGGAGCTGTTTTTT; CDR3: CASSDRQGMGGELFF; D: TRBD1; J: TRBJ2-2; V: TRBV9; size: .
DNA: TGTGCCAGCGCGGGGATTAAAAGCTCCTACAATGAGCAGTTCTTC; CDR3: CASAGIKSSYNEQFF; D: .; J: TRBJ2-1; V: TRBV27; size: .
DNA: TGTGCCAGCAGCTTGGTGGGGTTTAATTCACCCCTCCACTTT; CDR3: CASSLVGFNSPLHF; D: .; J: TRBJ1-6; V: TRBV5-4; size: .
DNA: TGTGCCAGCAGTACCCGAGGACAGGGAAATGAAAAACTGTTTTTT; CDR3: CASSTRGQGNEKLFF; D: TRBD1; J: TRBJ1-4; V: TRBV27; size: .
DNA: TGTGCCAGCAGTGTCGGCACAGATACGCAGTATTTT; CDR3: CASSVGTDTQYF; D: .; J: TRBJ2-3; V: TRBV2; size: .
DNA: TGCAGCGTTGAAGTTTTGGCAGGGGGTAGACAAGAGACCCAGTACTTC; CDR3: CSVEVLAGGRQETQYF; D: TRBD1; J: TRBJ2-5; V: TRBV29-1; size: .
DNA: TGTGCCAGTAGTATAGGGGGGCCTAGCACAGATACGCAGTATTTT; CDR3: CASSIGGPSTDTQYF; D: .; J: TRBJ2-3; V: TRBV19; size: .
DNA: TGTGCCAGCAGTGACGGGGTTCTGGGGAGAGAACGTGGCTACACCTTC; CDR3: CASSDGVLGRERGYTF; D: .; J: TRBJ1-2; V: TRBV2; size: .
DNA: TGTGCCAGCAGCGTAGCCGCGAACACTGAAGCTTTCTTT; CDR3: CASSVAANTEAFF; D: .; J: TRBJ1-1; V: TRBV9; size: .
DNA: TGCGCCAGCAGCTCCCTGACTAGCGGGATCTCCTACAATGAGCAGTTCTTC; CDR3: CASSSLTSGISYNEQFF; D: TRBD2; J: TRBJ2-1; V: TRBV5-1; size: .
DNA: TGTGCCAGCAGCCCCCAGAAAGGTGGCGCTGGGAGCTACACCTTC; CDR3: CASSPQKGGAGSYTF; D: .; J: TRBJ1-2; V: TRBV7-3; size: .
DNA: TGTGCCAGCAGTGGGACAGGACCGTATGGCTACACCTTC; CDR3: CASSGTGPYGYTF; D: TRBD1; J: TRBJ1-2; V: TRBV6-1; size: few
DNA: TGTGCCAGCACCAAAGGAGGGAGCTCCTACAATGAGCAGTTCTTC; CDR3: CASTKGGSSYNEQFF; D: .; J: TRBJ2-1; V: TRBV28; size: .
DNA: TGTGCCAGCAGCTTGGGCTCCCAAGAGACCCAGTACTTC; CDR3: CASSLGSQETQYF; D: .; J: TRBJ2-5; V: TRBV7-3; size: .